Detailed here is one T cell receptor (beta chain). A second PCR, run for about 7 to 11 cycles, used a sample-barcoded 5' primer plus a J-beta primer mix. Tagging of each cDNA molecule was performed by a template-switch adaptor with 12 random nucleotides. TCRdb used MiXCR to reprocess the 5' RACE reads, holding one entry per CDR3 protein. The sample has 650,000 to 700,000 distinct CDR3 sequences; 52% are singletons. The germline V gene has CDR1 DFQATT and CDR2 SNEGSKA (reference sequence). This CDR3 has 14 residues. Trimming shortened V by 0 bases and J by 0 bases, and 7 bases separated the two germline ends. Ranging in age from about 6 to 100, the donors were healthy Caucasian individuals from Russia. These data originate in a study of blood T cells in healthy people across ages. Overall study context: In model experiments, template switching was able to capture about one barcoded beta molecule for every two T cells that were present.

This chain joins TRBV20-1 and TRBJ2-3; TRBD1 or TRBD2 may be the D gene (5 bases each). The sample taken for sequencing was blood. This receptor was obtained from an elderly woman in good health. CDR3 nucleotide sequence: TGCAGTGCTAGAGATTGGGGGAGCACAGATACGCAGTATTTT. Amino acid sequence: CSARDWGSTDTQYF.